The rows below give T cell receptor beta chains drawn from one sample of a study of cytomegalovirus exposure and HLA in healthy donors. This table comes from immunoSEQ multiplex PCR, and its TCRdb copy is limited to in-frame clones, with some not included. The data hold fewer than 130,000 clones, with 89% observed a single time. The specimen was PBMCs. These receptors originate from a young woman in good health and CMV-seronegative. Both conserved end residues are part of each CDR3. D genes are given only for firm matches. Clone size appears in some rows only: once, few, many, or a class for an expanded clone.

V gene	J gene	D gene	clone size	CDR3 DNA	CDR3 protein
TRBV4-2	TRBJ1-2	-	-	TGTGCCAGCAGCCCGGTCTTAAGCCTTCTCTCGGGACTTAACTATGGCTACACCTTC	CASSPVLSLLSGLNYGYTF
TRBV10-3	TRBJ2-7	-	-	TGTGCCATCAGTGTAAACGGAGGGTACGAGCAGTACTTC	CAISVNGGYEQYF
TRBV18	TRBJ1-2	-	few	TGTGCCAGCTCACCACCGATAGGGACAAACTATGGCTACACCTTC	CASSPPIGTNYGYTF
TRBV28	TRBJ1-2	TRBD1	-	TGTGCCAGCCGGACAGGGCTGGTTGGCTACACCTTC	CASRTGLVGYTF
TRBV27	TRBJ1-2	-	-	TGTGCCAGCAGCCCGGTAACAGGGCCAGCTAACTATGGCTACACCTTC	CASSPVTGPANYGYTF
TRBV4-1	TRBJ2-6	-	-	TGCGCCAGCAGCCAAGATGGGAGGAGTTCTGGGGCCAACGTCCTGACTTTC	CASSQDGRSSGANVLTF
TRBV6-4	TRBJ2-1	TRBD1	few	TGTGCCAGCAGTTACCAGGGGGATAACAATGAGCAGTTCTTC	CASSYQGDNNEQFF
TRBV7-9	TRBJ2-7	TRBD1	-	TGTGCCAGCAGCTTTCGCGGGACAGGTTCCCACGAGCAGTACTTC	CASSFRGTGSHEQYF
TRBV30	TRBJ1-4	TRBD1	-	TGTGCCTGGAGCTTACTCCCGGGACAGGGGCCCTGGGGTGAAAAACTGTTTTTT	CAWSLLPGQGPWGEKLFF
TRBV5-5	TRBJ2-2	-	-	TGTGCCAGCAGCTTGGTGGGAGTGAGGACCGGGGAGCTGTTTTTT	CASSLVGVRTGELFF
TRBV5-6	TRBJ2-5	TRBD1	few	TGTGCCAGCAGTTGGGACAGGGGAAAGGAGACCCAGTACTTC	CASSWDRGKETQYF
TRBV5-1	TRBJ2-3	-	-	TGCGCCAGCAGCTTGGGGGCGGGAATTTACAGCACAGATACGCAGTATTTT	CASSLGAGIYSTDTQYF
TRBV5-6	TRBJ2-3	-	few	TGTGCCAGCAGCTTAGGTGCGGGAAGGTCTAGAGATACGCAGTATTTT	CASSLGAGRSRDTQYF
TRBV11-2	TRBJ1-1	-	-	TGTGCCAGCAGCTTAGTCAGGGGTGAAGCTTTCTTT	CASSLVRGEAFF
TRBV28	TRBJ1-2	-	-	TGTGCCAGCAGTTTATTGGGGGACTCTAGGGATGGCTACACCTTC	CASSLLGDSRDGYTF
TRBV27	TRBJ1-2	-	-	TGTGCCAGCAGTTTCCGGGGGGGAGAGGGCTACACCTTC	CASSFRGGEGYTF
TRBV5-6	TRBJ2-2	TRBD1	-	TGTGCCAGCAGCCGCAATACAGGGGCGGCCGGGGAGCTGTTTTTT	CASSRNTGAAGELFF
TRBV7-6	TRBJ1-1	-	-	TGTGCCAGCAGCAGGCGGGGGGGAGCTTTCTTT	CASSRRGGAFF
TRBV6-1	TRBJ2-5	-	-	TGTGCCAGCAGTGAACAGCAAGAGACCCAGTACTTC	CASSEQQETQYF
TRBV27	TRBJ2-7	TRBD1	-	TGTGCCAGCAGAAGCGGACAGGGAGTGGGCGAGCAGTACTTC	CASRSGQGVGEQYF
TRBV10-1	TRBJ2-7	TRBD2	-	TGCGCCAGCAGTGAGTCGGTAGCGGGTCCACACGAGCAGTACTTC	CASSESVAGPHEQYF
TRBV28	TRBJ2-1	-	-	TGTGCCAGCAGTTCCCCCCGACAGGTTCCAGCCTACAATGAGCAGTTCTTC	CASSSPRQVPAYNEQFF
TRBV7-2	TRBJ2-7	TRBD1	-	TGTGCCAGCGGAGGCGGGGACAGGGCGCAATACGAGCAGTACTTC	CASGGGDRAQYEQYF
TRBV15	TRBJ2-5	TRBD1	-	TGTGCCACCAGCAGAGAACGAACAGGGGAAAAGACCCAGTACTTC	CATSRERTGEKTQYF
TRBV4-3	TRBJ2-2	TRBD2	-	TGCGCCAGCAGCCAAGAGGTCCCAGCGGGAGGGTACACCGGGGAGCTGTTTTTT	CASSQEVPAGGYTGELFF
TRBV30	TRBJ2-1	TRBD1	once	TGTGCCTGGAGCGGCAGGGGGCTAAGCAATGAGCAGTTCTTC	CAWSGRGLSNEQFF
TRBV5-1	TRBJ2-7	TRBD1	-	TGCGCCAGCAGCTTGGTAGGGAGCACAGGGGACGAGCAGTACTTC	CASSLVGSTGDEQYF
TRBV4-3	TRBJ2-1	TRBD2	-	TGCGCCAGCAGCCAAGATCGAGCGGGAGGCGGGCAGTTCTTC	CASSQDRAGGGQFF
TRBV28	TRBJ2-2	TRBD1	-	TGTGCCAGCAGTTCCTGGACAGGGAACACCGGGGAGCTGTTTTTT	CASSSWTGNTGELFF
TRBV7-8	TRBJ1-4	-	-	TGTGCCAGCAGCCTATCAGGGAATAATGAAAAACTGTTTTTT	CASSLSGNNEKLFF
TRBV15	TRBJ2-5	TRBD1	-	TGTGCCACCAGCAGAACTTTACCGGGACAGGGGGCTGTAGAGACCCAGTACTTC	CATSRTLPGQGAVETQYF
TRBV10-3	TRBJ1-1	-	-	TGTGCCATCAGTGACAACAGTATGAACACTGAAGCTTTCTTT	CAISDNSMNTEAFF
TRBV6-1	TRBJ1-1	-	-	TGTGCCAGCCCAGCCTCGACGGAGCTCGAGACTTTCTTT	CASPASTELETFF
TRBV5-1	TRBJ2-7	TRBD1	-	TGCGCCAGCAGCATCTCCGGGACAGTATACGAGCAGTACTTC	CASSISGTVYEQYF
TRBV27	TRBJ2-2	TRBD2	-	TGTGCCAGCAGTCAGCCCGGGACTAGCGGGGGGAGCACCGGGGAGCTGTTTTTT	CASSQPGTSGGSTGELFF
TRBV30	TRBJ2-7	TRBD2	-	TGTGCCTGGAGTGAGGCTAGCGGGAGCCTCCAGGAGCAGTACTTC	CAWSEASGSLQEQYF
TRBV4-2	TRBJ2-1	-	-	TGTGCCAGCAGCCCTCTCCACTCCCGCGGGCAGAGTGAGCAGTTCTTC	CASSPLHSRGQSEQFF
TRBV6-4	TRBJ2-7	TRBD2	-	TGTGCCAGCAGTGACTCGGCGGGAGGGCCGAAGGAGCAGTACTTC	CASSDSAGGPKEQYF
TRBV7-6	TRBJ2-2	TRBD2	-	TGTGCCAGCAGCTTATATCCTAGCGGGGGGGCGAACACCGGGGAGCTGTTTTTT	CASSLYPSGGANTGELFF
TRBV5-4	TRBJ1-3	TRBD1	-	TGTGCCAGCAGCACTCTCGGACAGGGCGGAAACACCATATATTTT	CASSTLGQGGNTIYF
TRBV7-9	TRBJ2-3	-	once	TGTGCCAGCAGCTGGTCCGTCCGGACTGATACGCAGTATTTT	CASSWSVRTDTQYF
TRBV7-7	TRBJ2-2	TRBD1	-	TGTGCTAGCAGCCAACAGGGGGTTCAGAGCACCGGGGAGCTGTTTTTT	CASSQQGVQSTGELFF
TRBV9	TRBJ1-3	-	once	TGTGCCAGCAGCGTAGGTGGGCAGACGGCTGGAAACACCATATATTTT	CASSVGGQTAGNTIYF
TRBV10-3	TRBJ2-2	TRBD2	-	TGTGCCACCACCCCGGGAGGGGTAGGTACCGGGGAGCTGTTTTTT	CATTPGGVGTGELFF
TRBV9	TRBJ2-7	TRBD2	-	TGTGCCAGCAGCGTAGGACTAGCGGGAGTAGGGGAGCAGTACTTC	CASSVGLAGVGEQYF
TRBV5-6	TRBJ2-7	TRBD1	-	TGTGCCAGCAGGCCGGGACAGGGCGATTACGAGCAGTACTTC	CASRPGQGDYEQYF
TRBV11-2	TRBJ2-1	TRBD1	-	TGTGCCAGCAGCTTATACAGGGGGCTAAGATACAATGAGCAGTTCTTC	CASSLYRGLRYNEQFF
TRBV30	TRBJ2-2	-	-	TGTGCCGGGGCATCTGAGGCCACCGGGGAGCTGTTTTTT	CAGASEATGELFF
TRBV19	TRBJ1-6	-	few	TGTGCCAGTAGTGGCCAGACCAGGCAGGGTAATTCACCCCTCCACTTT	CASSGQTRQGNSPLHF
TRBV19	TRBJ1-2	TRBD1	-	TGTGCCAGTACTCCCGGGACAGGGGGTTCCTATGGCTACACCTTC	CASTPGTGGSYGYTF
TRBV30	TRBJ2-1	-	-	TGTGCCTGGAGGAGTGCCAGAGAGGACATATACTACAATGAGCAGTTCTTC	CAWRSAREDIYYNEQFF
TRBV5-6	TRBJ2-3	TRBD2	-	TGTGCCAGCAGCTTGTCGGAGCGGGAGGCCCCAGATACGCAGTATTTT	CASSLSEREAPDTQYF
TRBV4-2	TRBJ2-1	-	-	TGTGCCAGCAGCCAAGATTTTACAGCCTACAATGAGCAGTTCTTC	CASSQDFTAYNEQFF
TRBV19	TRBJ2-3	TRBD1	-	TGTGCCAGTAGTACACAGGGGATAACTCGCACAGATACGCAGTATTTT	CASSTQGITRTDTQYF
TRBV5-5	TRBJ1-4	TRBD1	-	TGTGCCAGCAGCCGGGACAGTGAAAAACTGTTTTTT	CASSRDSEKLFF
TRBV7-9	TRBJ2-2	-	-	TGTGCCAGCAGCTTCCCTATAAGGGGGACCACCGGGGAGCTGTTTTTT	CASSFPIRGTTGELFF
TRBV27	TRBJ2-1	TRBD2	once	TGTGCCAGCAGTTTTTTTTCCGGACTAGGGACTAATGAGCAGTTCTTC	CASSFFSGLGTNEQFF
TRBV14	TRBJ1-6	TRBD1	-	TGTGCCAGCCGCGGACAGGGATCCTATTCACCCCTCCACTTT	CASRGQGSYSPLHF